The 30 T cell receptor beta chains reported below all come from one sample, sequenced in a study of blood T cell repertoires in COVID-19. The protocol was immunoSEQ multiplex PCR, while the TCRdb copy is restricted to in-frame clones and leaves out a portion. The repertoire holds about 120,000 clones, with 90% as singletons. The sample was peripheral blood. Receptor source: a woman aged 55-69 years with COVID-19, enrolled during active disease.

The chain couples TRBV4-3 to TRBJ2-3; possible D gene TRBD2, 7 bases. V gave up 1 base and J gave up 2 bases, with 19 bases separating them. The length of the CDR3 is 18 residues. CDR1 is LGHNA, CDR2 YSLEER, per germline. The CDR3 sequence: CASSQGFSGGRNTDTQYF. CDR3 DNA: TGCGCCAGCAGCCAAGGTTTTTCGGGGGGCCGTAACACAGATACGCAGTATTTT.

V and J are TRBV21-1 and TRBJ1-4; TRBD1, the table's D call, lacks a check against the DNA. TRBV21-1 is flagged as a pseudogene. CDR3 length: 13 residues. CDR3 DNA: TGTGCCAGTCGGACAGCCGTCTATGAAAAACTGTTTTTT. This translates into CASRTAVYEKLFF.

The genes are TRBV9 and TRBJ2-7; D is possibly TRBD2 (5 bases). Trimming stripped 1 base from V and 4 bases from J, with 15 bases between. The CDR3 is 15 amino acids. Germline values: CDR1 SGDLS, CDR2 YYNGEE. In DNA, the CDR3 is TGTGCCAGCAGCGTATACGGGGTAGCAGATTACGAGCAGTACTTC. Protein sequence: CASSVYGVADYEQYF.

This sequence joins TRBV29-1 and TRBJ2-4; 7 bases line up with TRBD1. CDR1 and CDR2 from the germline V gene are SQVTM and ANQGSEA. The CDR3 is 14 residues long. V was clipped by 4 bases and J by 1 base; unmatched bases: 4. The CDR3 DNA is TGCAGCGTTGCCCCGACAGGGGCCAAAAACATTCAGTACTTC. It translates to CSVAPTGAKNIQYF. Variable domain in full (rest from reference TRBV29-1 and TRBJ2-4): SAVISQKPSRDICQRGTSLTIQCQVDSQVTMMFWYRQQPGQSLTLIATANQGSEATYESGFVIDKFPISRPNLTFSTLTVSNMSPEDSSIYLCSVAPTGAKNIQYFGAGTRLSVL.

V and J are TRBV6-5 and TRBJ2-1, with a tentative D call TRBD1 (6 bases). The germline gives CDR1 MNHEY, CDR2 SVGAGI. There are 14 residues in the CDR3. Trimming removed 0 bases from V and 8 bases from J, with 11 bases in between. This chain's CDR3 is CASSYSGQIYEQFF. The DNA of the CDR3 is TGTGCCAGCAGTTACTCCGGACAGATCTATGAGCAGTTCTTC.

The rearrangement links TRBV18 to TRBJ2-5, with 9 bases matching TRBD1. This CDR3 has 15 residues. With 3 bases clipped from V and 5 bases from J, the junction kept 7 bases outside the gene matches. From germline, CDR1 is KGHSH and CDR2 LQKENI. The CDR3 sequence: CASSPLGTGKETQYF. Written as DNA, the CDR3 is TGTGCCAGCTCACCTCTCGGGACAGGGAAGGAGACCCAGTACTTC.

This chain links TRBV7-9 with TRBJ1-1, with a weak D call TRBD1 (6 bases). The CDR3 is 15 amino acids. Per the germline V gene, CDR1 is SEHNR and CDR2 is FQNEAQ (reference sequence). V lost 3 bases, J lost 4 bases, and 15 bases lay in between. CDR3 protein: CASSFRGGLSTEAFF. DNA for the CDR3: TGTGCCAGCAGCTTTAGGGGGGGATTGAGCACTGAAGCTTTCTTT.

This clone was found many times. The chain is built from TRBV7-2 and TRBJ2-1; 9 nucleotides agree with TRBD2. The V segment lost 3 bases and the J segment 4 bases; nucleotides outside the gene matches: 7. Germline lookup yields CDR1 SGHTA and CDR2 FQGNSA. The CDR3 has 16 residues. The CDR3 sequence is CASSFASGGKYNEQFF. The DNA for the CDR3 is TGTGCCAGCAGCTTTGCGAGCGGGGGGAAATACAATGAGCAGTTCTTC.

This chain connects TRBV18 to TRBJ1-4; tentatively, D is TRBD1 (5 bases). Germline V CDR1 and CDR2: KGHSH, LQKENI. The CDR3 has 18 residues. Trimming took off 3 bases at V and 2 bases at J, with 19 bases between the two ends. Here the CDR3 DNA reads TGTGCCAGCTCACCTCAGACCGCCCTCGGGGGGACTAATGAAAAACTGTTTTTT. It specifies CASSPQTALGGTNEKLFF.

The chain combines TRBV7-9 with TRBJ1-2; 7 bases align to TRBD1. The CDR3 sequence is 14 residues long. Germline V CDR1 and CDR2: SEHNR, FQNEAQ (reference sequence). V shed 6 bases, J shed 9 bases, and the junction held 13 bases outside the gene matches. This CDR3 reads CASSTTDRARSYTF. The CDR3 DNA sequence: TGTGCCAGCAGTACTACCGACAGGGCCCGGAGCTACACCTTC.

The chain combines TRBV29-1 with TRBJ2-3; tentatively, D is TRBD2 (6 bases). The germline V gene has CDR1 SQVTM and CDR2 ANQGSEA. The CDR3 length is 14 residues. V was pared by 6 bases and J by 4 bases, with 17 bases between. CDR3 DNA: TGCAGCGTCCGGGACTCCGTCTACGCAGATACGCAGTATTTT. This codes for CSVRDSVYADTQYF.

The chain recombines TRBV11-2 with TRBJ2-1, with TRBD1 identical over 7 bases. The length of the CDR3 is 15 residues. Germline values: CDR1 SGHAT, CDR2 FQNNGV. With 5 bases clipped from V and 4 bases from J, the junction kept 8 bases outside the gene matches. The CDR3 region is CASSGRRGLYNEQFF. DNA for the CDR3: TGTGCCAGCAGCGGTCGCAGGGGGTTATACAATGAGCAGTTCTTC.

The chain employs TRBV11-2 and TRBJ1-4, with D possibly TRBD1 on 6 matching bases. The germline V and J ends were trimmed by 5 bases and 10 bases, with 17 bases remaining between them. This CDR3 is 14 amino acids long. Germline CDR1 SGHAT, CDR2 FQNNGV. The DNA of the CDR3 is TGTGCCAGCAGCACGACAGGCCGAAGGGGAAAACTGTTTTTT. Protein sequence: CASSTTGRRGKLFF.

This chain connects TRBV2 to TRBJ1-5; 10 bases map to TRBD1. Germline V gene data show CDR1 as SNHLY and CDR2 as FYNNEI. Trimming cost V 5 bases and J 7 bases; bases outside gene matches: 8. This CDR3 contains 15 residues. The CDR3 reads CASSKGQGNGQPQHF. The CDR3 DNA reads as TGTGCCAGCAGTAAGGGACAGGGGAACGGGCAGCCCCAGCATTTT.

The chain uses TRBV6-1 and TRBJ1-1; no clear D gene. The CDR3 loop spans 14 amino acids. Germline V gene sequence: CDR1 MNHNS, CDR2 SASEGT. V gave up 3 bases and J gave up 0 bases, with 8 bases separating them. CDR3 DNA sequence: TGTGCCAGCAGTGAGCCACATATGAACACTGAAGCTTTCTTT. It codes for CASSEPHMNTEAFF.

V and J are TRBV3-1 (or the pseudogene TRBV3-2) and TRBJ1-2; no reliable D call. Trimming took 1 base from V and 4 from J, leaving 10 bases between them. CDR1 LGHDT and CDR2 YNNKEL come from the germline V gene (reference sequence). This CDR3 contains 14 residues. CDR3: CASSQGSPGYGYTF. The CDR3 DNA reads TGTGCCAGCAGCCAAGGGTCGCCAGGCTATGGCTACACCTTC.

The chain couples TRBV7-2 to TRBJ1-2; 11 positions agree with TRBD1. The germline V gene encodes CDR1 SGHTA and CDR2 FQGNSA. After removal of 4 bases from V and 7 bases from J, the junction contained 14 bases not matched to a gene. CDR3 length equals 17 residues. CDR3 in DNA: TGTGCCAGCAGCTACAGGAGGGACAGGGGGAGTGATGCTGGCTACACCTTC. Residues: CASSYRRDRGSDAGYTF.

This chain joins TRBV5-5 and TRBJ2-2; possible D gene TRBD2, 5 bases. Trimming removed 2 bases at V and 7 bases at J, with 6 bases between. There are 12 residues in the CDR3. CDR1 and CDR2 from the germline V gene are SGHKS and YYEKEE (reference sequence). CDR3 loop: CASSLGGGELFF. The DNA of the CDR3 is TGTGCCAGCAGCTTAGGAGGCGGGGAGCTGTTTTTT.

This rearrangement joins TRBV6-6 to TRBJ1-4, with D unresolved. Germline values: CDR1 MNHNY, CDR2 SVGAGI (reference sequence). V lost 0 bases, J lost 4 bases, and 9 bases lay in between. This CDR3 region has 15 residues. The CDR3 DNA sequence: TGTGCCAGCAGTTACTCCGGTGGACTTAATGAAAAACTGTTTTTT. Encoded protein: CASSYSGGLNEKLFF.

The chain employs TRBV27 and TRBJ1-2; D not resolved. Trimming pared 0 bases from V and 8 bases from J, leaving 16 bases between. Germline CDR1 and CDR2: MNHEY and SMNVEV (reference sequence). CDR3 length: 15 residues. CDR3 sequence (DNA): TGTGCCAGCAGTTTATCGTCCGCGGGAGCGGTCGGCTACACCTTC. Amino acids: CASSLSSAGAVGYTF.

The rearrangement links TRBV6-5 to TRBJ1-2, with 7 bases matching TRBD1. Losses at the gene ends were 3 bases for V and 5 bases for J; bases not matched to a gene: 9. Germline V gives CDR1 MNHEY, CDR2 SVGAGI. The CDR3 sequence is 15 residues long. The DNA for the CDR3 is TGTGCCAGCAGTTATGTAGGACAGGAGGGTTATGGCTACACCTTC. Residues: CASSYVGQEGYGYTF.

The J gene is TRBJ1-2, the V gene TRBV19, with D possibly TRBD1 on 6 matching bases. Trimming removed 6 bases from V and 0 bases from J, with 23 bases in between. The germline V gene encodes CDR1 LNHDA and CDR2 SQIVND (reference sequence). The CDR3 consists of 18 residues. The CDR3 loop reads CASRRFTGQEIPNYGYTF. In nucleotides, the CDR3 is TGTGCCAGTAGGAGGTTCACAGGGCAAGAAATACCTAACTATGGCTACACCTTC.

CDR3 DNA sequence: TGTGCCAGCATCCTCGGACAGGGGAATGGCTACACCTTC. Translated: CASILGQGNGYTF. The chain employs TRBV2 and TRBJ1-2; 9 bases fit TRBD1. The CDR3 length is 13 residues. Per germline, CDR1 SNHLY and CDR2 FYNNEI. J lost 6 bases, V lost 7 bases, and 6 bases had no gene match.

This clone occurred a few times. The rearrangement joins TRBV19 to TRBJ1-1; possible D gene TRBD1, 5 bases. The V gene's germline CDR1 is LNHDA and CDR2 SQIVND (reference sequence). The CDR3 contains 14 residues. V lost 7 bases and J 4 bases, leaving 16 bases between the germline ends. In DNA, the CDR3 is TGTGCCAGTACCCCACTCAGGGTTAGCACTGAAGCTTTCTTT. This codes for CASTPLRVSTEAFF.

The rearrangement links TRBV5-1 to TRBJ2-2; D unclear. Deletions cut 0 bases from V and 0 bases from J, with 15 bases between. Germline loops: CDR1 SGHRS, CDR2 YFSETQ. This CDR3 has 18 amino acids. The CDR3 nucleotides are TGCGCCAGCAGCTTGGAAGGCGGTGGCTATTCGAACACCGGGGAGCTGTTTTTT. It yields the protein CASSLEGGGYSNTGELFF.

The V gene is TRBV7-6, the J gene TRBJ1-5, with 12 bases matching TRBD1. The CDR3 spans 18 residues. Germline trimming cut 4 bases from V and 7 bases from J; bases unmatched to any gene: 14. CDR1 and CDR2 from the germline V gene are SGHVS and FNYEAQ. The CDR3 loop reads CASSSRPRDRGLWQPQHF. In nucleotides, the CDR3 is TGTGCCAGCAGCTCGCGACCCCGGGACAGGGGGCTCTGGCAGCCCCAGCATTTT.

The gene calls are TRBV7-9 and TRBJ1-5, with D unclear. V shed 3 bases and J shed 0 bases, with 12 bases lying between them. The CDR3 has 16 residues. Germline CDR1 SEHNR, CDR2 FQNEAQ (reference sequence). The CDR3: CASSLSGPNSNQPQHF. The CDR3 DNA reads as TGTGCCAGCAGCTTGAGTGGGCCAAATAGCAATCAGCCCCAGCATTTT.

The chain recombines TRBV30 with TRBJ1-1; unclear D gene. V lost 5 bases and J 0 bases, leaving 16 bases between the germline ends. CDR1 and CDR2 (germline): GTSNPN, SVGIG (reference sequence). CDR3 length equals 15 residues. The CDR3 protein is CAWGISVAMNTEAFF. The CDR3 nucleotides are TGTGCCTGGGGGATTAGTGTAGCTATGAACACTGAAGCTTTCTTT.

This chain joins TRBV15 and TRBJ2-2, with TRBD1 as a possible D gene (6 bases). CDR3 length: 16 amino acids. Germline CDR1 and CDR2: LNHNV and YYDKDF (reference sequence). Trimming removed 9 bases at V and 2 bases at J, with 19 bases between. CDR3 sequence: CATGEIAGANTGELFF. CDR3 DNA: TGTGCCACGGGAGAAATAGCAGGGGCCAACACCGGGGAGCTGTTTTTT.

The chain carries TRBV27 and TRBJ1-5; 7 positions match TRBD1. Germline trimming cut 2 bases from V and 9 bases from J; bases unmatched to any gene: 10. The CDR3 sequence is 15 residues long. CDR1 and CDR2 from the germline V gene are MNHEY and SMNVEV (reference sequence). CDR3 DNA sequence: TGTGCCAGCAGTTTAGGCGGACAGGACGCGCGGCCCCAGCATTTT. It yields the protein CASSLGGQDARPQHF.